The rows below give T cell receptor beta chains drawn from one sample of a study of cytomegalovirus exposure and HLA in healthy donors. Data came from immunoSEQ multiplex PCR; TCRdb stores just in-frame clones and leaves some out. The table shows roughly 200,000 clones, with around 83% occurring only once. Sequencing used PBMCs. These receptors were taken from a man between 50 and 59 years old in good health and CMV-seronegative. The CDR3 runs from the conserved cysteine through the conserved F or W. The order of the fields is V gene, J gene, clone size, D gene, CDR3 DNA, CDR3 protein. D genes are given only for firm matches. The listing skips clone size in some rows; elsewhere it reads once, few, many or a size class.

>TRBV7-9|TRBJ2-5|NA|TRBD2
TGTGCCAGCAGCCACCTCATGGGGCGGGAGCGGGAGACCCAGTACTTC
CASSHLMGRERETQYF
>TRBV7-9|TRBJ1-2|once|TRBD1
TGTGCCAGCAGCCCGCAGACCGGGACAGGGATGGACTACACCTTC
CASSPQTGTGMDYTF
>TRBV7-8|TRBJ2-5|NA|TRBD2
TGTGCCAGCAGCACCGGGATAGCGGGCCTCTCCGACCAGTACTTC
CASSTGIAGLSDQYF
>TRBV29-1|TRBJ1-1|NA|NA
TGCAGCGTTGGAGGACAAGGGGCTGAAGCTTTCTTT
CSVGGQGAEAFF
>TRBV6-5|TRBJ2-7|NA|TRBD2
TGTGCCAGCAGAGCCGGGGCAAGGGCCGGGGGGGAGCAGTACTTC
CASRAGARAGGEQYF
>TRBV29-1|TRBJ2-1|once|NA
TGCAGCGAGAGCTCCTACAATGAGCAGTTCTTC
CSESSYNEQFF
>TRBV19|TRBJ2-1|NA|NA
TGTGCCAGTAGCCCTAGGGAGGGGGATGAGCAGTTCTTC
CASSPREGDEQFF
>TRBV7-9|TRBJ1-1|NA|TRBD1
TGTGCCAGCAGCTTAGCAACAGGGGCCCCGGTACCTTTCTTT
CASSLATGAPVPFF
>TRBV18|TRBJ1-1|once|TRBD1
TGTGCCAGCTCACCTCCGGGACAGGGGGCGTCCCTGAACACTGAAGCTTTCTTT
CASSPPGQGASLNTEAFF
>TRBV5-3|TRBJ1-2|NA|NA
TGTGCCAGAAGCACGCGGACAGTCTATGGCTACACCTTC
CARSTRTVYGYTF
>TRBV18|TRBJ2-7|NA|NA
TGTGCCAGCTCACCAATGGCCAACTACGGGGAGCAGTACTTC
CASSPMANYGEQYF
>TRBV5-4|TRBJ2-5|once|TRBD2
TGTGCCAGCAGCTTGGGTCGTGGGGGGGGTCAAGAGACCCAGTACTTC
CASSLGRGGGQETQYF
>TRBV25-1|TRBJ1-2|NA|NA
TGTGCCAGCAGTGAACCGGAACAGCTATTTAACTATGGCTACACCTTC
CASSEPEQLFNYGYTF
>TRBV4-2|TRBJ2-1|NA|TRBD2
TGTGCCAGCAGCCAAGCCGGCGGGGGGGGCTACAATGAGCAGTTCTTC
CASSQAGGGGYNEQFF
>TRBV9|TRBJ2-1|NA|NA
TGTGCCAGCAGCGTAGCTGGCCAGGGGTTCTACAATGAGCAGTTCTTC
CASSVAGQGFYNEQFF
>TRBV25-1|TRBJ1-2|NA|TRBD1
TGTGCCAGCAGTGTGGGCAGGGGGATTTCGCGTGGCTACACCTTC
CASSVGRGISRGYTF
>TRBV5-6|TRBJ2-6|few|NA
TGTGCCAGCAGTCCGACAGACTCTGGGGCCAACGTCCTGACTTTC
CASSPTDSGANVLTF
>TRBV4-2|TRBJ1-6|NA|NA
TGTGCCAGCAGCCAAGATTCAGGGCCGACCAATTCACCCCTCCACTTT
CASSQDSGPTNSPLHF
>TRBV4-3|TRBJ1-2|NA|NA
TGCGCCAGCAGCCAAGATCTGGCAACAGGGACTAATGGCTACACCTTC
CASSQDLATGTNGYTF
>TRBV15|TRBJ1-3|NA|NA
TGTGCCACCAGCAATGGAGGTACCGTGGCGGGAAACACCATATATTTT
CATSNGGTVAGNTIYF
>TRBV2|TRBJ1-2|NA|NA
TGTGCCAGCTACCTCGGTCAGGGGCATGGCTACACCTTC
CASYLGQGHGYTF
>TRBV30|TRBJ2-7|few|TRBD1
TGTGCCTGGAATGGACAGGGCTACGAGCAGTACTTC
CAWNGQGYEQYF
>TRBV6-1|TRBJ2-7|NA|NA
TGTGCCACGGGGTTCAACAGGGATTCCTACGAGCAGTACTTC
CATGFNRDSYEQYF
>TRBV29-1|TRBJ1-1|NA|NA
TGCAGCACAGGACGGGGAGGAAACACTGAAGCTTTCTTT
CSTGRGGNTEAFF
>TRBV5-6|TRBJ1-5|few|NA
TGTGCCAGCAGCTTGGACCGTGGACAGCTAAATCAGCCCCAGCATTTT
CASSLDRGQLNQPQHF
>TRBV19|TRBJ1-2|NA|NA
TGTGCCAGTAGTATCGACAGCCTTTATGGCTACACCTTC
CASSIDSLYGYTF
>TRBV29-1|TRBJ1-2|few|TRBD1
TGCAGCGTTGAGGGGACAGGGAATAACTATGGCTACACCTTC
CSVEGTGNNYGYTF
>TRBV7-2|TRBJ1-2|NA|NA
TGTGCCAGCAGCTTAGTCGGAGGGCTCGACTACACCTTC
CASSLVGGLDYTF
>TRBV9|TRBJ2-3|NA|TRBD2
TGTGCCAGCAGCGGATCTAGCGGGAGGCCCACAGATACGCAGTATTTT
CASSGSSGRPTDTQYF
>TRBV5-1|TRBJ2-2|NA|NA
TGCGCCAGCAGCTTGTCCGGCGGGTACACCGGGGAGCTGTTTTTT
CASSLSGGYTGELFF
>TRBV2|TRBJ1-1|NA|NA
TGTGCCAGCTCCGGACAGACGAACACTGAAGCTTTCTTT
CASSGQTNTEAFF
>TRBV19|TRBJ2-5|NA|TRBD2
TGTGCCAGTAGTATGCCCAGGGCAGCGGGGGGGCCTCCGACCCAGTACTTC
CASSMPRAAGGPPTQYF
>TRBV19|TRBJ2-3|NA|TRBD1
TGTGCCAGTAGTCCCGGGACAGGGCGAAGCACAGATACGCAGTATTTT
CASSPGTGRSTDTQYF
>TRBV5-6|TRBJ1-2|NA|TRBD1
TGTGCCAGCACCCAGAGGACAGGGGTTAACTATGGCTACACCTTC
CASTQRTGVNYGYTF
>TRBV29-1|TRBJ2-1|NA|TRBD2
TGCAGCGTCCTTTTGGCGGGAGGGGCCGCGGATGAGCAGTTCTTC
CSVLLAGGAADEQFF
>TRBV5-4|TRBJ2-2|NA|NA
TGTGCCAGCAGCGCCACCCCTCTGAGGAACACCGGGGAGCTGTTTTTT
CASSATPLRNTGELFF
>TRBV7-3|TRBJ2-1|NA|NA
TGTGCCAGCAGCCGAAGGGCTGCAGGGCGCAATGAGCAGTTCTTC
CASSRRAAGRNEQFF
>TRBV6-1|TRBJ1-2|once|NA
TGTGCCAGCAGTGAACGGACAGATGGCTACACCTTC
CASSERTDGYTF
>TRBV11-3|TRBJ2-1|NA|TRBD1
TGTGCCAGCAGCCCACGGACAGGGGGATACAATGAGCAGTTCTTC
CASSPRTGGYNEQFF
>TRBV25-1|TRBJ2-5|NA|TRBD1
TGTGCCAGTCTTGACAGGGAGTTCGCAGAGACCCAGTACTTC
CASLDREFAETQYF
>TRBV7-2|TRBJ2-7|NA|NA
TGTGCCAGCAGCTTGCCCGGGACAATCGAGCAGTACTTC
CASSLPGTIEQYF
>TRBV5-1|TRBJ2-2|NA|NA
TGCGCCAGCAGCGGGGAAGGGGCCGGGGAGCTGTTTTTT
CASSGEGAGELFF
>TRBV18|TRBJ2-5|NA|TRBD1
TGTGCCAGCTCACCACGTGAGACAGGGGGCCAAGAGACCCAGTACTTC
CASSPRETGGQETQYF
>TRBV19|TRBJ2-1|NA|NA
TGTGCCAGCCGTTACAGCCGATCCTCCTACAATGAGCAGTTCTTC
CASRYSRSSYNEQFF
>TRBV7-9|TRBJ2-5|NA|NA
TGTGCCACCCAAAATGGGTCTAGCCGAGAGACCCAGTACTTC
CATQNGSSRETQYF
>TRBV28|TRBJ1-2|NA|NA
TGTGCCAGCAGTTTAGACGAGGCACTCTATGGCTACACCTTC
CASSLDEALYGYTF
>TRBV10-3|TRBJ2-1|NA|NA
TGTGCCATCAGTGATAGGACACAGTACAATGAGCAGTTCTTC
CAISDRTQYNEQFF
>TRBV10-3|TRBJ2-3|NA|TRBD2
TGTGCCATCAGCCCGGGACTAGCGGGCACAGATACGCAGTATTTT
CAISPGLAGTDTQYF
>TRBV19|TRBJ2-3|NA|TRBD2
TGTGCCAGTAGGGGAGGGCGTCTGGGCACAGATACGCAGTATTTT
CASRGGRLGTDTQYF
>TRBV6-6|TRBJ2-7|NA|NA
TGTGCCAGCAGTTACTCGCCTAGCTCCTACGAGCAGTACTTC
CASSYSPSSYEQYF
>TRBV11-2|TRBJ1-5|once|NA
TGTGCCAGCAGCTTAAATCAGAATCAGCCCCAGCATTTT
CASSLNQNQPQHF
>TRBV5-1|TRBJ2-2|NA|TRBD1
TGCGCCAGCAGCTTGCGGGACAGGGGGCGATGGAACACCGGGGAGCTGTTTTTT
CASSLRDRGRWNTGELFF
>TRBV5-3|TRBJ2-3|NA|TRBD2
TGTGCCAGAAGCTTGGGGGCAGCGGGGAGCACAGATACGCAGTATTTT
CARSLGAAGSTDTQYF
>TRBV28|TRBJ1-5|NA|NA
TGTGCCAGCAGTTCTTATGGGGGCTGGGGGCATAGCAATCAGCCCCAGCATTTT
CASSSYGGWGHSNQPQHF
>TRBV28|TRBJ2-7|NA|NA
TGTGCCAGCAGTTTGCCCCGACAGTACGAGCAGTACTTC
CASSLPRQYEQYF
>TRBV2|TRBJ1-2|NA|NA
TGTGCCAGCAGTCCAGCAGGGGATGGGTATGGCTACACCTTC
CASSPAGDGYGYTF
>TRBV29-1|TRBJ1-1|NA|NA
TGCAGCGTTGCGAGGGAAACTGAAGCTTTCTTT
CSVARETEAFF
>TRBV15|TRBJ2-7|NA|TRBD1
TGTGCCACCAGCGGTTCCGGGACAGGGAAAGGCGAGCAGTACTTC
CATSGSGTGKGEQYF
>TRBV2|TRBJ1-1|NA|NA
TGTGCCAGCAGGGCAGAATGGGAAGCTTTCTTT
CASRAEWEAFF